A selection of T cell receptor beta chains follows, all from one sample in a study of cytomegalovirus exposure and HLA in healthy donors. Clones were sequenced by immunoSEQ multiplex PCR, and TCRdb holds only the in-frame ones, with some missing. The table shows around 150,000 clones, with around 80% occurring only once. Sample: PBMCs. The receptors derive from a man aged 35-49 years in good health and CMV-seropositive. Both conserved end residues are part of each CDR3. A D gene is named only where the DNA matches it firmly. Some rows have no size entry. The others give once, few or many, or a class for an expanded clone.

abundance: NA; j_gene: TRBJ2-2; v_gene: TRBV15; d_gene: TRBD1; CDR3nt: TGTGCCACCAGCAGAGGTCAGGGGGCCGGGGAGCTGTTTTTT; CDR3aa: CATSRGQGAGELFF
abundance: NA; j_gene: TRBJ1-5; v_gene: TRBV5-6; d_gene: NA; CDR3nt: TGTGCCAGCAGCTTGTCGGCGGATAATCAGCCCCAGCATTTT; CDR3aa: CASSLSADNQPQHF
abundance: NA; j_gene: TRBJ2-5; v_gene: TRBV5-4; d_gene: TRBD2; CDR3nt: TGTGCCAGCAGCCCGACTAGCGGGTCTCAAGAGACCCAGTACTTC; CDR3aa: CASSPTSGSQETQYF
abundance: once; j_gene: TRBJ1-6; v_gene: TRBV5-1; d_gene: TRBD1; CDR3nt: TGCGCCAGCAGCTTGGACGACAGGGGAGACTCACCCCTCCACTTT; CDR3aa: CASSLDDRGDSPLHF
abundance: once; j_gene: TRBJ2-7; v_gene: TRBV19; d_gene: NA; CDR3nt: TGTGCCAGTAGTATACAGGGGCACTACGAGCAGTACTTC; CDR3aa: CASSIQGHYEQYF
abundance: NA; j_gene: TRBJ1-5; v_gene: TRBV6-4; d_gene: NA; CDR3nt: TGTGCCAGCAGTGAAAAAGACAGGCTATCCAATCAGCCCCAGCATTTT; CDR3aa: CASSEKDRLSNQPQHF
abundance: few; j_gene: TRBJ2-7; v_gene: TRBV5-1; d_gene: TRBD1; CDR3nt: TGCGCCAGCTCCCCCCAGGGGGAATCCTACGAGCAGTACTTC; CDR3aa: CASSPQGESYEQYF
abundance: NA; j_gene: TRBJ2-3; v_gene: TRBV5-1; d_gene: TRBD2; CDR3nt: TGCTCGGGGCGGGAGGGCCCTCGAGAAACAGATACGCAGTATTTT; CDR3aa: CSGREGPRETDTQYF
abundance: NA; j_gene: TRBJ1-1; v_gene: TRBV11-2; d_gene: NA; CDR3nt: TGTGCCAGCAGTTCTCTTGCGGGTTTGAACACTGAAGCTTTCTTT; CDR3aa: CASSSLAGLNTEAFF
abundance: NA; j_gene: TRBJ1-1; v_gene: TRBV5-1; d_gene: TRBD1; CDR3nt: TGCGCCAGCAGCCGGGACAGCATGAACACTGAAGCTTTCTTT; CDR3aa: CASSRDSMNTEAFF
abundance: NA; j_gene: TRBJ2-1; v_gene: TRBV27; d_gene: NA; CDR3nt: TGTGCCAGCAGTCCGCAGGGCTACAATGAGCAGTTCTTC; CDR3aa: CASSPQGYNEQFF
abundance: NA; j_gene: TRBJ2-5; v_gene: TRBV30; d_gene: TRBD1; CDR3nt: TGTGCCTGGAGTACTCTCCGACAGGGGTGGCAAGAGACCCAGTACTTC; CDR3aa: CAWSTLRQGWQETQYF
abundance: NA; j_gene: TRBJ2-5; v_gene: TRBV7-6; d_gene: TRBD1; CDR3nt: TGTGCCAGCAGCTTAGCCGGGGGACAGGGATTCCAAGAGACCCAGTACTTC; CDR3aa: CASSLAGGQGFQETQYF
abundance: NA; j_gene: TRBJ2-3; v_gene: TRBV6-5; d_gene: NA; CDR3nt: TGTGCCAGCAGTTACTCGGCAGGAAAGAGCACAGATACGCAGTATTTT; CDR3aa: CASSYSAGKSTDTQYF
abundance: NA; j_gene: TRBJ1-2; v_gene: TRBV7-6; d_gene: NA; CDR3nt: TGTGCCAGCAGTCCCAATCCTGCGGGCGGGCCGAACTATGGCTACACCTTC; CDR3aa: CASSPNPAGGPNYGYTF
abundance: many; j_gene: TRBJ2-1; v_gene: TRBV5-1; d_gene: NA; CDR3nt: TGCGCCAGCAGCCCGGAGGGAGGACAGGTGGGAGATGAGCAGTTCTTC; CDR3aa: CASSPEGGQVGDEQFF
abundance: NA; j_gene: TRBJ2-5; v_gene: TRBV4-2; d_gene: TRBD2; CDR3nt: TGTGCCAGCAGCCAAAGGGGACTAGCGGGGGGGGAGACCCAGTACTTC; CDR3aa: CASSQRGLAGGETQYF
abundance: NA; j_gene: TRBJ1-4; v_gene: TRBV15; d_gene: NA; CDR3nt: TGTGCCACCAGGGGGTGGGGGGGGGTTGGTGAAAAACTGTTTTTT; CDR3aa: CATRGWGGVGEKLFF
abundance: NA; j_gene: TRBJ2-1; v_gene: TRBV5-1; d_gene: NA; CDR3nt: TGCGCCAGCAGTCGCGGATCCTCGGGGAATGAGCAGTTCTTC; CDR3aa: CASSRGSSGNEQFF
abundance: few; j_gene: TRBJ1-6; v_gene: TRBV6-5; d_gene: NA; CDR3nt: TGTGCCAGGGGGGGGTCACCCCTCCACTTT; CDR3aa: CARGGSPLHF
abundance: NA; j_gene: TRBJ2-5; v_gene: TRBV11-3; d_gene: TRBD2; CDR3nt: TGTGCCAGCAGCCCCGGGACTAGCGGGAGTCGGCAAGAGACCCAGTACTTC; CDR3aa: CASSPGTSGSRQETQYF
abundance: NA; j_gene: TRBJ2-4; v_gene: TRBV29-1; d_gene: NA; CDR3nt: TGCAGCGTCCGACAGGCCCTAGCCAAAAACATTCAGTACTTC; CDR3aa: CSVRQALAKNIQYF
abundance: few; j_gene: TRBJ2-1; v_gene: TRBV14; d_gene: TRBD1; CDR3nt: TGTGCCAGCAGGCAAGGGGGCCTCAATGAGCAGTTCTTC; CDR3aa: CASRQGGLNEQFF
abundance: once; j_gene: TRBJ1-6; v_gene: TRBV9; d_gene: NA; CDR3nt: TGTGCCAGCAGCCCATTCAGTGGGGCGGATTCACCCCTCCACTTT; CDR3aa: CASSPFSGADSPLHF
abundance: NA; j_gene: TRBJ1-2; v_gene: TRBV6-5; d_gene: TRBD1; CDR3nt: TGTGCCAGCAGTCCAGGGGGCTATGGCTACACCTTC; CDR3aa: CASSPGGYGYTF
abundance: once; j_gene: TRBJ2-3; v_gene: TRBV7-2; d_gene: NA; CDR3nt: TGTGCCAGCAGCCTAAGGGGGGGGGACCCAGATACGCAGTATTTT; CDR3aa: CASSLRGGDPDTQYF
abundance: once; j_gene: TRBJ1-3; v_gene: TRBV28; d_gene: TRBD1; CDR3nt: TGTGCCAGCAGACGGACAGGGGTCTCTGGAAACACCATATATTTT; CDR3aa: CASRRTGVSGNTIYF
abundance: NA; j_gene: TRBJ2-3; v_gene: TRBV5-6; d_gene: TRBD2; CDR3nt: TGTGCCAGCAGCCCGTGGGGGGGGAAAATAGATACGCAGTATTTT; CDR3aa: CASSPWGGKIDTQYF
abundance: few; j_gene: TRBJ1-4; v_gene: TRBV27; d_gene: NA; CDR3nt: TGTGCCAGCAGAAGGGACGCCGGGGGTGAAAAACTGTTTTTT; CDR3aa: CASRRDAGGEKLFF
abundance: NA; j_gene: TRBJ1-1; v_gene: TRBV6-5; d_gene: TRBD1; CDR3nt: TGTGCCAGCGGACAGGGGGCGTACACTGAAGCTTTCTTT; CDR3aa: CASGQGAYTEAFF
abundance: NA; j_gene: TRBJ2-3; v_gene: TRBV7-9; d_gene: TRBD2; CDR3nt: TGTGCCAGCAGCTCGCGAATTTTACTAGCGGGGGGGCGAACAGATACGCAGTATTTT; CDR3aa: CASSSRILLAGGRTDTQYF
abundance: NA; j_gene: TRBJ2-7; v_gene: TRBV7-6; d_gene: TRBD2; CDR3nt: TGTGCCAGCAGCTCACTAAGGGTTAAGCGGGGGGACCCCTACGAGCAGTACTTC; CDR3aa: CASSSLRVKRGDPYEQYF
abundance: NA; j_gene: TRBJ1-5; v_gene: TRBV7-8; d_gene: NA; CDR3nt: TGTGCCAGCAGTGAAGGACAGACCCCCGGCAGCAATCAGCCCCAGCATTTT; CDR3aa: CASSEGQTPGSNQPQHF
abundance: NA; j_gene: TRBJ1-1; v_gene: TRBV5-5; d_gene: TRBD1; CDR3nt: TGTGCCAGCAGCTTGGCCCCGACAGGGGGGGACACTGAAGCTTTCTTT; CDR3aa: CASSLAPTGGDTEAFF
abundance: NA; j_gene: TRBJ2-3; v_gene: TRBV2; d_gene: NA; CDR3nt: TGTGCCAGCAAGGAAGGACTCCTAGTAGATACGCAGTATTTT; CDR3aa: CASKEGLLVDTQYF
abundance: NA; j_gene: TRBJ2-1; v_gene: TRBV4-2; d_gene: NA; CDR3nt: TGTGCCAGCAGCCAAGATCGAGGGCCGACGGAGGGTGAGCAGTTCTTC; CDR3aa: CASSQDRGPTEGEQFF
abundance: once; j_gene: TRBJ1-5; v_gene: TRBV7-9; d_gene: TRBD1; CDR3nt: TGTGCCAGCAGCCAACAGGGGGGGAATCAGCCCCAGCATTTT; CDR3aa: CASSQQGGNQPQHF
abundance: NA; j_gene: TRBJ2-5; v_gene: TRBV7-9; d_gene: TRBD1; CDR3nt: TGTGCCAGCAGCTCCGGGACAGGCCTACAAGAGACCCAGTACTTC; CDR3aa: CASSSGTGLQETQYF
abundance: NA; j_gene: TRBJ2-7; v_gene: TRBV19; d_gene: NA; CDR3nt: TGTGCCAGTAGTATGCGAGGCTACGAGCAGTACTTC; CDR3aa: CASSMRGYEQYF
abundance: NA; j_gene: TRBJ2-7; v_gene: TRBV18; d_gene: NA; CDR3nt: TGTGCCAGCCGAGGACCGGTGGGGCCCGAGCAGTACTTC; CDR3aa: CASRGPVGPEQYF
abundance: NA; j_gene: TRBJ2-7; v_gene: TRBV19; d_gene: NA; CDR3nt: TGTGCCAGTAGTAATCAGGGGTTAGAGTACGAGCAGTACTTC; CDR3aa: CASSNQGLEYEQYF
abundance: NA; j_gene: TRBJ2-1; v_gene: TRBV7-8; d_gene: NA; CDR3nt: TGTGCCACCTCAAGGAACAGGGATTCCTACAATGAGCAGTTCTTC; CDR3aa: CATSRNRDSYNEQFF
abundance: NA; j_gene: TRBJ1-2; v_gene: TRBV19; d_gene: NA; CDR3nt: TGTGCCAGTAGTATTCCCAGGGTAACAAGAGATGGCTACACCTTC; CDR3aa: CASSIPRVTRDGYTF
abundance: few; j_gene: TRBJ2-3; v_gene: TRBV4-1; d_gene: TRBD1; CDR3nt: TGCGCCAGCAGCCGAGGACAGGGAACGTACACAGATACGCAGTATTTT; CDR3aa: CASSRGQGTYTDTQYF